This T cell receptor (beta chain) was recovered during a study of T cell changes during pregnancy in multiple sclerosis. Sequencing used immunoSEQ multiplex PCR; TCRdb keeps in-frame clones, though not all of them. This table holds 100,000 or so clones, almost 95% found once. Per the germline V gene, CDR1 is MDHEN and CDR2 is SYDVKM. This CDR3 contains 16 residues. The V and J ends lost 4 bases and 4 bases, in that order; junction bases with no gene match: 11. The chain carries TRBV28 and TRBJ2-3; TRBD2 aligns across 7 bases. This receptor was taken from a female donor with multiple sclerosis, enrolled in a pregnancy study. Sequenced material: peripheral blood, taken in the third trimester of pregnancy. As DNA, the CDR3 is TGTGCCAGCAGTTCCCTAGTGGGAGGGGAGGCAGATACGCAGTATTTT. Its protein is CASSSLVGGEADTQYF.